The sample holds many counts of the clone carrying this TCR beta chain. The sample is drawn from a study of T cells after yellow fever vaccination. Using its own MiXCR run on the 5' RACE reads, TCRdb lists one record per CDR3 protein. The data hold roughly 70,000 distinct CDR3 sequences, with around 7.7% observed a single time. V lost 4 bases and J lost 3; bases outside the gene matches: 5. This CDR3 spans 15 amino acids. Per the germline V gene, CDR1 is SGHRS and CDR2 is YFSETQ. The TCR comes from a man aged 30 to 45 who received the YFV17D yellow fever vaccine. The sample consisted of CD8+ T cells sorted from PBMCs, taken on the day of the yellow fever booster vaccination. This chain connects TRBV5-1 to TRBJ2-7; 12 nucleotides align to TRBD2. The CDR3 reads CASSPGLAGLYEQYF. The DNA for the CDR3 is TGCGCCAGCAGCCCTGGACTAGCGGGACTCTACGAGCAGTACTTC.